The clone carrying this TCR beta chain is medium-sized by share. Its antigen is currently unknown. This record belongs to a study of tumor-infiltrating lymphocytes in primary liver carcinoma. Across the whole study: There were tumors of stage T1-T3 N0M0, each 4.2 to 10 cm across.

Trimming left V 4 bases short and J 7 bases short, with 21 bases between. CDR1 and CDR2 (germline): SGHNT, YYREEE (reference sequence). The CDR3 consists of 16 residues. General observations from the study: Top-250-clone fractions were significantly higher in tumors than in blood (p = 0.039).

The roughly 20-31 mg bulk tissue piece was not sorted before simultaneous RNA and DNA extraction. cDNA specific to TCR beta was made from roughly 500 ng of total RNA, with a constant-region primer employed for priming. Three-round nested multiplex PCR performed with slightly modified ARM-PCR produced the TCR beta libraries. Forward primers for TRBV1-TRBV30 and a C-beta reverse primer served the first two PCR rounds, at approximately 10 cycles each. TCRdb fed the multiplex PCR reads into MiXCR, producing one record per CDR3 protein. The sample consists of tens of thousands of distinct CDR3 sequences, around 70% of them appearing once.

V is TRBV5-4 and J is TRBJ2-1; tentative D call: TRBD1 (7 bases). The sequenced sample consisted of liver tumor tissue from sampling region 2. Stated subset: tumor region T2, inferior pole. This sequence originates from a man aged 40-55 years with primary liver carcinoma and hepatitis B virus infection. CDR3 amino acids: CASSPGGGGYVNEQFF. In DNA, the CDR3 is TGTGCCAGCAGCCCCGGCGGAGGGGGCTATGTGAATGAGCAGTTCTTC.